These 24 T cell receptor beta chains were all obtained from the same sample, sequenced in a study of vaccination and CD4 T cells after COVID-19. An Oncomine TCR Beta short-read assay was used to sequence the DNA from cultured CD4+ T cells. TCRdb fed the PCR reads into MiXCR, producing one record per CDR3 protein. Of around 11,000 distinct CDR3 sequences in the sample, about 61% were seen once. Specified treatment: approximately 9-day PBMC culture with coronavirus spike peptide pools or control peptides (ViraFEST assay). No antigen is known for these receptors. The sample in question was CD4+ T cells from blood, cultured in vitro, obtained before SARS-CoV-2 vaccination. These receptors came from a human donor who had recovered from COVID-19.

J is TRBJ2-1 and V is TRBV6-1; weak D call: TRBD2 (5 bases). The J call may be wrong; the DNA end is better matched by TRBJ2-7. CDR1 and CDR2 (germline): MNHNS, SASEGT. The CDR3 has 15 residues. Written as DNA, the CDR3 is TGTGCCAGCAGTCCCCGATTTGGGAGTACCTACGAGCAGTACTTC. Its translation is CASSPRFGSTYEQYF.

This chain connects TRBV19 to TRBJ1-5; TRBD1 aligns across 7 bases. V gave up 7 bases and J gave up 0 bases; unmatched junction bases: 6. The CDR3 covers 15 residues. Germline V CDR1 and CDR2: LNHDA, SQIVND (reference sequence). CDR3 DNA sequence: TGTGCCAGTACCGACAGGGCACATAGCAATCAGCCCCAGCATTTT. Its protein product is CASTDRAHSNQPQHF.

This clonotype has only one observation. The chain links TRBV5-5 to TRBJ2-7; TRBD2 might be the D (6 bases). Germline assignment: CDR1 SGHKS and CDR2 YYEKEE (reference sequence). The CDR3 consists of 16 residues. Trimming cost V 5 bases and J 6 bases, with 24 bases left between them. Here the CDR3 reads CASRRGSGTGPFEQYF. CDR3 DNA sequence: TGTGCCAGCAGACGGGGGTCCGGGACGGGTCCTTTCGAGCAGTACTTC.

V and J are TRBV20-1 and TRBJ2-3; D is possibly TRBD1 or TRBD2 (5 bases each). The CDR3 contains 15 residues. Germline V lookup: CDR1 DFQATT, CDR2 SNEGSKA (reference sequence). Trimming cost V 0 bases and J 4 bases, with 14 bases left between them. Here the CDR3 DNA reads TGCAGTGCTAGAGACCAGGGACGGAGGTCAGATACGCAGTATTTT. It yields the protein CSARDQGRRSDTQYF.

This clonotype was counted between two and nine times. V is TRBV4-3 and J is TRBJ1-1, with D uncertain. This CDR3 has 13 residues. Germline V gene sequence: CDR1 LGHNA, CDR2 YSLEER. Between the trimmed V and J ends, which lost 0 bases and 2 bases, there was a span of 4 bases. This CDR3 is CASSQDRNTEAFF. DNA of the CDR3: TGCGCCAGCAGCCAAGATAGAAACACTGAAGCTTTCTTT.

The chain uses TRBV9 and TRBJ1-1; weak D call: TRBD1 (5 bases). The CDR3 has 15 amino acids. The germline V and J ends were trimmed by 0 bases and 3 bases, with 12 bases remaining between them. Germline V gene lookup returns CDR1 SGDLS and CDR2 YYNGEE. CDR3 bases: TGTGCCAGCAGCGTAGGGTGGGGGGGTCACACTGAAGCTTTCTTT. Its protein product is CASSVGWGGHTEAFF. Based on the CDR3 plus reference TRBV9 and TRBJ1-1, the full variable domain is DSGVTQTPKHLITATGQRVTLRCSPRSGDLSVYWYQQSLDQGLQFLIQYYNGEERAKGNILERFSAQQFPDLHSELNLSSLELGDSALYFCASSVGWGGHTEAFFGQGTRLTVV.

This chain connects TRBV20-1 to TRBJ2-7; 7 bases are a match to TRBD2. Germline CDR1 reads DFQATT; CDR2 reads SNEGSKA (reference sequence). The trim removed 7 bases at V and 1 base at J, leaving 4 bases unmatched. This CDR3 region has 12 residues. This CDR3 reads CSVGTTSYEQYF. The DNA of the CDR3 is TGCAGTGTCGGGACTACTTCCTACGAGCAGTACTTC.

CDR3 coding DNA: TGTGCCAGCAGTGAACAGGGAGGCTATGGCTACACCTTC. This codes for CASSEQGGYGYTF. The chain recombines TRBV2 with TRBJ1-2, with a tentative D call TRBD1 (5 bases). Germline loops: CDR1 SNHLY, CDR2 FYNNEI. Trimming cost V 2 bases and J 4 bases, with 8 bases left between them. This CDR3 has 13 amino acids.

V usage is TRBV5-1 and J usage is TRBJ1-5; 7 bases are shared with TRBD1. CDR3 length equals 14 residues. Germline V gene lookup returns CDR1 SGHRS and CDR2 YFSETQ. V lost 4 bases and J lost 2; bases outside the gene matches: 3. CDR3 sequence: CASSEGTGNQPQHF. CDR3 nucleotide sequence: TGCGCCAGCAGCGAGGGGACAGGCAATCAGCCCCAGCATTTT.

The V and J genes are TRBV28 and TRBJ2-3; 9 bases map to TRBD1. Trimming took 4 bases from V and 4 from J; bases not matched to a gene: 9. The CDR3 has 16 residues. Germline loops: CDR1 MDHEN, CDR2 SYDVKM. The CDR3 region is CASSSHGQGLSDTQYF. CDR3 DNA sequence: TGTGCCAGCAGTTCACACGGACAGGGGTTATCAGATACGCAGTATTTT.

In its sample, this clonotype was seen a few times. The chain joins TRBV19 to TRBJ1-6; 8 bases are shared with TRBD1. With 2 bases clipped from V and 10 bases from J, the junction kept 4 bases outside the gene matches. CDR1 and CDR2 from the germline V gene are LNHDA and SQIVND (reference sequence). The length of the CDR3 is 14 residues. This chain's CDR3 is CASSIQGARSPLHF. The DNA of the CDR3 is TGTGCCAGTAGTATACAGGGGGCTCGATCACCCCTCCACTTT. The full variable domain, rest sourced from reference TRBV19 and TRBJ1-6, is DGGITQSPKYLFRKEGQNVTLSCEQNLNHDAMYWYRQDPGQGLRLIYYSQIVNDFQKGDIAEGYSVSREKKESFPLTVTSAQKNPTAFYLCASSIQGARSPLHFGNGTRLTVT.

The chain joins TRBV20-1 to TRBJ2-2; a possible D gene is TRBD2 (5 bases). The germline V gene encodes CDR1 DFQATT and CDR2 SNEGSKA (reference sequence). V lost 0 bases, J lost 6 bases, and 8 bases lay in between. This CDR3 has 13 amino acids. The CDR3 nucleotides read TGCAGTGCTAGAGATATGGGAGCCGGGGAGCTGTTTTTT. Amino acid sequence: CSARDMGAGELFF.

The chain combines TRBV20-1 with TRBJ2-7, with 11 bases identical to TRBD2. This CDR3 is 17 amino acids long. Trimming took 0 bases from V and 1 from J; bases not matched to a gene: 8. Germline lookup yields CDR1 DFQATT and CDR2 SNEGSKA (reference sequence). The CDR3 DNA is TGCAGTGCTAGAGACCTCTTAACTAGCGGGAGTTCCTACGAGCAGTACTTC. Translation: CSARDLLTSGSSYEQYF.

In this sample, this clonotype turned up a few times. CDR3 protein: CSASLALIGNTEAFF. The CDR3 bases are TGCAGTGCTAGTTTAGCTTTGATTGGGAACACTGAAGCTTTCTTT. The chain joins TRBV20-1 to TRBJ1-1, with D uncertain. CDR3 size: 15 residues. V shed 3 bases and J shed 1 base, with 15 bases lying between them. Germline V gene data show CDR1 as DFQATT and CDR2 as SNEGSKA (reference sequence).

The rearrangement joins TRBV2 to TRBJ2-3, with 7 bases lining up with TRBD2. From germline, CDR1 is SNHLY and CDR2 FYNNEI. Trimming at V came to 4 bases and at J to 2 bases, leaving 3 bases not matched to a gene. The CDR3 totals 14 residues. CDR3 bases: TGTGCCAGCAGTGTGGGGACTAACACAGATACGCAGTATTTT. It yields the protein CASSVGTNTDTQYF.

J is TRBJ1-4 and V is TRBV15; D is perhaps TRBD1 (5 bases). The V gene lost 3 bases and the J gene lost 7 bases, with 15 bases spanning the gap. In germline, CDR1 is LNHNV, CDR2 YYDKDF (reference sequence). This CDR3 is 15 amino acids long. The chain's CDR3 is CATSRGEGSGEKLFF. Written as DNA, the CDR3 is TGTGCCACCAGCAGGGGAGAGGGGAGCGGTGAAAAACTGTTTTTT.

Only a few counts were recorded for this clonotype. The V and J genes are TRBV7-9 and TRBJ1-1; tentative D call: TRBD1 (5 bases). Trimming removed 2 bases from V and 8 bases from J, with 18 bases in between. Germline CDR1 and CDR2: SEHNR and FQNEAQ (reference sequence). This CDR3 contains 15 residues. CDR3 nucleotides: TGTGCCAGCAGCTTATCGTCTCGGGGCTGGACGGAAGCTTTCTTT. It codes for CASSLSSRGWTEAFF.

V is TRBV6-5 and J is TRBJ2-5, with D maybe TRBD1 (5 bases). The CDR3 is made up of 17 amino acids. Germline CDR1 is MNHEY and CDR2 is SVGAGI. V shed 2 bases and J shed 2 bases, with 18 bases lying between them. CDR3 in amino acids: CASSYERGRDRQETQYF. CDR3 coding DNA: TGTGCCAGCAGTTACGAGAGAGGCAGGGATAGACAAGAGACCCAGTACTTC.

This clonotype was detected a few times. The chain joins TRBV20-1 to TRBJ2-2, with D perhaps matching TRBD1 (6 bases). The ends were cut back, 5 bases at V and 3 bases at J, with 13 bases in the middle. There are 14 residues in the CDR3. The germline V gene has CDR1 DFQATT and CDR2 SNEGSKA (reference sequence). CDR3 in DNA: TGCAGTGCTCCACGGACAGATCACACCGGGGAGCTGTTTTTT. Residues: CSAPRTDHTGELFF.

This chain links TRBV4-2 with TRBJ2-1; D not certain. The CDR3 runs 12 residues. In germline, CDR1 is LGHNA, CDR2 YNFKEQ. Trimming took off 0 bases at V and 9 bases at J, with 6 bases between the two ends. CDR3 sequence reads: CASSQDQTEQFF. DNA for the CDR3: TGTGCCAGCAGCCAAGATCAAACTGAGCAGTTCTTC.

V gene TRBV20-1 combines with J gene TRBJ2-5, with TRBD2 identical over 9 bases. From germline, CDR1 is DFQATT and CDR2 SNEGSKA (reference sequence). V dropped 6 bases and J dropped 4; count of bases not matched to a gene: 9. The CDR3 runs to 14 residues. This CDR3 reads CSALTSGRAETQYF. The DNA for the CDR3 is TGCAGTGCCTTGACTAGCGGAAGAGCAGAGACCCAGTACTTC.

This chain uses TRBV2 with TRBJ2-3, with unresolved D. Per the germline V gene, CDR1 is SNHLY and CDR2 is FYNNEI. This CDR3 comprises 15 residues. V was trimmed by 7 bases and J by 0 bases, leaving 14 bases between them. CDR3: CASKGPTSSTDTQYF. The CDR3 DNA sequence: TGTGCCAGCAAAGGGCCAACATCTAGCACAGATACGCAGTATTTT.

The chain couples TRBV7-2 to TRBJ2-7; D gene ambiguous. The CDR3 is 13 amino acids. Trimming left V 5 bases short and J 4 bases short, with 12 bases between. CDR1 is SGHTA and CDR2 is FQGNSA in the germline V gene. CDR3 sequence (DNA): TGTGCCAGCAGCCCCAAAAGAGAGTACGAGCAGTACTTC. It encodes CASSPKREYEQYF.

This clonotype was counted once. This chain links TRBV12-3 or TRBV12-4 with TRBJ1-5; no clear D. V was trimmed by 0 bases and J by 4 bases, leaving 7 bases between them. The length of the CDR3 is 14 residues. DNA of the CDR3: TGTGCCAGCAGTTTAGCGTCCGTTAATCAGCCCCAGCATTTT. Amino acids: CASSLASVNQPQHF.